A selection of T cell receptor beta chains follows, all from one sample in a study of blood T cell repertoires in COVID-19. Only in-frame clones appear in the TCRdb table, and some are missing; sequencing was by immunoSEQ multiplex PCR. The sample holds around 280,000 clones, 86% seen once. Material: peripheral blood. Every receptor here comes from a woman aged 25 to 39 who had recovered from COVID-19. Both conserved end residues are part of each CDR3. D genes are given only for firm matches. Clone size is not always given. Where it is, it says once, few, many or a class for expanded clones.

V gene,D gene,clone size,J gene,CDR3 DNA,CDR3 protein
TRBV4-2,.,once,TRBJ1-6,TGTGCCAGCAGCCAAGATATCGAGCTCAGGGGTTCACCCCTCCACTTT,CASSQDIELRGSPLHF
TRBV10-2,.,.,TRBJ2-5,TGCGCCAGCAGTGATTTGGCAGAAGAGACCCAGTACTTC,CASSDLAEETQYF
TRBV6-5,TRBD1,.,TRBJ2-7,TGTGCCAGCAGAAGGACAGGGGAATACGAGCAGTACTTC,CASRRTGEYEQYF
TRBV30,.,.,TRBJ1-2,TGTGCCTGGAGTCAGGATAACTATGGCTACACCTTC,CAWSQDNYGYTF
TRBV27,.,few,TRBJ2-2,TGTGCCAGCAGTTCCACAACCGGGGAGCTGTTTTTT,CASSSTTGELFF
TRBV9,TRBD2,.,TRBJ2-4,TGTGCCAGCAGCGCCGATAGCGGGAGGGGTGACATTCAGTACTTC,CASSADSGRGDIQYF
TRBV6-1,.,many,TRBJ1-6,TGTGCCAGCAGTGAAGGGGGAGGGAATTCACCCCTCCACTTT,CASSEGGGNSPLHF
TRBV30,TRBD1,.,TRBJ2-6,TGTGCCTGGAGTAAGGGGGCTATAATTTCTGGGGCCAACGTCCTGACTTTC,CAWSKGAIISGANVLTF
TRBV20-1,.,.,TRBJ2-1,TGCAGTGCTAGTCTTGAAGTTACCCCGGGGTTCTTC,CSASLEVTPGFF
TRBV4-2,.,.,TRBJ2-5,TGTGCCAGCAGCCCGCTCGTGTGGAGAGAGACCCAGTACTTC,CASSPLVWRETQYF
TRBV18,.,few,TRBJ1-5,TGTGCCAGCTCAAGTTTCGGGGACAATCAGCCCCAGCATTTT,CASSSFGDNQPQHF
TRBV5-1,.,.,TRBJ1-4,TGCGCCAGCAGCTTGTCAGGGACAAGTCGTGAAAAACTGTTTTTT,CASSLSGTSREKLFF
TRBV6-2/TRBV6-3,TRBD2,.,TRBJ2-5,TGTGCCAGCAGTACACGGACTAGCGGGAGCGGGACCCAGTACTTC,CASSTRTSGSGTQYF
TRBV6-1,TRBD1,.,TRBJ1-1,TGTGCCAGCAGCGAAGCGCACAAGGGGGCAGAAGCTTTCTTT,CASSEAHKGAEAFF